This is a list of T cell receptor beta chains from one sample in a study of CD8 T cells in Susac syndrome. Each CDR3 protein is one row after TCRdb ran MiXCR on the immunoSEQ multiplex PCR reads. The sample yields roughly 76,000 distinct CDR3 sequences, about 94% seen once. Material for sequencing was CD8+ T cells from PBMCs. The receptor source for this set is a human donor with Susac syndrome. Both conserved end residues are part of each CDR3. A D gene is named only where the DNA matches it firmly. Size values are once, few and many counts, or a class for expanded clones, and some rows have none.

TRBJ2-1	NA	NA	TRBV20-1	CSASQPGDEQFF	TGCAGTGCTAGCCAACCGGGCGATGAGCAGTTCTTC
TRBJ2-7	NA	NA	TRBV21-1	CASSKLGQGLLHEQYF	TGTGCCAGCAGCAAATTGGGCCAGGGACTTCTCCACGAGCAGTACTTC
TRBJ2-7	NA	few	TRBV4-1	CASRGSYEQYF	TGCGCCAGTCGGGGCTCCTACGAGCAGTACTTC
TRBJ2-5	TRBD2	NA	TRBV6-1	CASSGQGSLAGGRETQYF	TGTGCCAGCTCCGGACAGGGGTCCCTAGCGGGGGGTCGGGAGACCCAGTACTTC
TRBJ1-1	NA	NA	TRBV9	CASSDGLNTEAFF	TGTGCCAGCAGCGACGGGTTGAACACTGAAGCTTTCTTT
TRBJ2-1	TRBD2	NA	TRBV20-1	CSATPPGGGAGHEQFF	TGCAGTGCTACGCCCCCGGGCGGGGGGGCAGGGCATGAGCAGTTCTTC
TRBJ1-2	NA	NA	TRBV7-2	CASSPTYYRAFDYTF	TGTGCCAGCAGCCCGACTTACTACAGGGCCTTTGACTACACCTTC
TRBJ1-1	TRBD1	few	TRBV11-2	CASSLGRGLKMNTEAFF	TGTGCCAGCAGCTTAGGCAGGGGGCTAAAGATGAACACTGAAGCTTTCTTT
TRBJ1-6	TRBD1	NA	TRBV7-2	CASSPGRTGGYSPLHF	TGTGCCAGCAGCCCCGGGCGGACAGGGGGTTATTCACCCCTCCACTTT
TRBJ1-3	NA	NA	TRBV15	CATSRLGGMNGNTIYF	TGTGCCACCAGCAGGCTTGGGGGCATGAACGGAAACACCATATATTTT
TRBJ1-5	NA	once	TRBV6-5	CATGQGNQPQHF	TGTGCCACTGGACAAGGCAATCAGCCCCAGCATTTT
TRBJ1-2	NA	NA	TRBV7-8	CASSPDCCGYTF	TGTGCCAGCAGCCCCGACTGCTGTGGCTACACCTTC
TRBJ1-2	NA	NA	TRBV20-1	CSASLSTVNAIYGYTF	TGCAGTGCTAGCCTTTCCACCGTAAACGCGATCTATGGCTACACCTTC
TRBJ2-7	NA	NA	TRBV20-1	CSASGLGTYEQYF	TGCAGTGCTAGCGGGCTTGGGACCTACGAGCAGTACTTC
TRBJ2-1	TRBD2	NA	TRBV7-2	CASVLTSEQNNEQFF	TGTGCCAGCGTCCTAACTAGCGAACAAAACAATGAGCAGTTCTTC
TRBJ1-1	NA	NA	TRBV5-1	CASSLGEGPTEAFF	TGCGCCAGCAGCTTGGGGGAGGGTCCCACTGAAGCTTTCTTT
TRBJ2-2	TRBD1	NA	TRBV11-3	CASSERTGANTGELFF	TGTGCCAGCAGCGAAAGGACAGGGGCGAACACCGGGGAGCTGTTTTTT
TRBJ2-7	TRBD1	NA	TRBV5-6	CASSFYDRAHEQYF	TGTGCCAGCAGCTTCTACGACAGGGCCCACGAGCAGTACTTC
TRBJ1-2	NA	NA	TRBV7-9	CASSPSGSDGYTF	TGTGCCAGCAGCCCCTCGGGGTCGGATGGCTACACCTTC
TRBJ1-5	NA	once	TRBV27	CASSSGGQPQHF	TGTGCCAGCAGTTCTGGTGGTCAGCCCCAGCATTTT
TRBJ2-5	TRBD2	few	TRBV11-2	CASGSGGRGETQYF	TGTGCCAGCGGTAGCGGGGGGCGGGGAGAGACCCAGTACTTC
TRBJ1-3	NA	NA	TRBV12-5	CASVAGSGNTIYF	TGTGCTAGTGTTGCAGGGTCCGGAAACACCATATATTTT
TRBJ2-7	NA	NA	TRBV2	CASSESRRGGQYF	TGTGCCAGCAGTGAAAGTAGGAGGGGCGGGCAGTACTTC
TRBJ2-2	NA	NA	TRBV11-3	CASSSRTERTGELFF	TGTGCCAGCAGCTCACGGACAGAACGGACCGGGGAGCTGTTTTTT
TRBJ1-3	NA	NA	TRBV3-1	CASSQGTSGNTIYF	TGTGCCAGCAGCCAAGGGACCTCTGGAAACACCATATATTTT
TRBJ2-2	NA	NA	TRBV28	CASTANTGELFF	TGTGCCAGCACCGCGAACACCGGGGAGCTGTTTTTT
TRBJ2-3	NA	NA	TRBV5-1	CASSLQGPAGTQYF	TGCGCCAGCAGCTTGCAAGGACCTGCAGGTACGCAGTATTTT
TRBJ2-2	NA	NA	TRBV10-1	CASSPKLANTGELFF	TGCGCCAGCAGCCCCAAGTTGGCGAACACCGGGGAGCTGTTTTTT
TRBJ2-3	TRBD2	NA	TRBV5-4	CASSSGGLAGKDTQYF	TGTGCCAGCAGCTCGGGGGGACTAGCGGGGAAAGATACGCAGTATTTT
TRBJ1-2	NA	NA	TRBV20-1	CSASSPVDYGYTF	TGCAGTGCTAGTTCACCGGTGGACTATGGCTACACCTTC
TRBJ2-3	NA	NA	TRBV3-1	CASSQDSPPSTDTQYF	TGTGCCAGCAGCCAAGATTCCCCCCCTAGCACAGATACGCAGTATTTT
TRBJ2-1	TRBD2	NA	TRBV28	CASSFRPSGENEQFF	TGTGCCAGCAGTTTTCGGCCTAGCGGGGAAAATGAGCAGTTCTTC
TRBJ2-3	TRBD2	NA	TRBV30	CAWSPSGPGTQYF	TGTGCCTGGAGTCCTAGCGGGCCGGGTACGCAGTATTTT
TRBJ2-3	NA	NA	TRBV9	CASSARFGPDTQYF	TGTGCCAGCAGCGCCCGCTTCGGACCAGATACGCAGTATTTT
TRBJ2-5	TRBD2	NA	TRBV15	CATSSPTISGGRQETQYF	TGTGCCACCAGCTCACCCACTATAAGCGGGGGGCGCCAAGAGACCCAGTACTTC
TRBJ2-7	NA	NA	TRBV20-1	CSASGTSYEQYF	TGCAGTGCGTCGGGTACCTCCTACGAGCAGTACTTC
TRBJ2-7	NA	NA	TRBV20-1	CSASPAAFAYEQYF	TGCAGTGCTAGTCCGGCAGCTTTCGCCTACGAGCAGTACTTC
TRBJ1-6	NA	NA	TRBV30	CAWSAGWALHF	TGTGCCTGGAGTGCAGGTTGGGCCCTCCACTTT
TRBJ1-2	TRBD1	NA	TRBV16	CASSHTDRGAYGYTF	TGTGCCAGCAGCCACACGGACAGGGGGGCCTATGGCTACACCTTC
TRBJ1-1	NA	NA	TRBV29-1	CSVDIPHEAFF	TGCAGCGTTGATATTCCCCACGAAGCTTTCTTT
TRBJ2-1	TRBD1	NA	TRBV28	CASTRTGGSYNEQFF	TGTGCCAGCACCCGGACAGGGGGCTCCTACAATGAGCAGTTCTTC
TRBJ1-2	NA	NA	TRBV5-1	CASSFDRTNYGYTF	TGCGCCAGCAGCTTTGACAGAACTAACTATGGCTACACCTTC
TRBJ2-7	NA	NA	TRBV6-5	CASSSYPRRPTYEQYF	TGTGCCAGCAGTTCCTACCCCCGGCGTCCAACCTACGAGCAGTACTTC
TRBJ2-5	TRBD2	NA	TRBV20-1	CSAKARGAMETQYF	TGCAGTGCTAAGGCGCGGGGGGCAATGGAGACCCAGTACTTC
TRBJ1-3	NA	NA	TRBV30	CAWRRGSGNTIYF	TGTGCCTGGAGAAGGGGGTCCGGAAACACCATATATTTT
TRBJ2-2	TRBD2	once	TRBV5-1	CASSLGVSGRARRTGELFF	TGCGCCAGCAGCTTGGGGGTCAGCGGGAGGGCCCGGCGCACCGGGGAGCTGTTTTTT
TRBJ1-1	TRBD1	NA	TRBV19	CASSATGAGGTEAFF	TGTGCCAGTAGTGCTACAGGGGCAGGAGGGACTGAAGCTTTCTTT
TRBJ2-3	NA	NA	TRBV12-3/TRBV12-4	CASSLAGRSRTDTQYF	TGTGCCAGCAGTTTAGCAGGCCGCTCTCGCACAGATACGCAGTATTTT
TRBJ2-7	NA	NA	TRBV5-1	CASSQRLGREQYF	TGCGCCAGCAGCCAGAGGCTCGGGCGGGAGCAGTACTTC
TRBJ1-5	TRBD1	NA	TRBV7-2	CASSLAGGDQPQHF	TGTGCCAGCAGCTTAGCAGGGGGCGATCAGCCCCAGCATTTT
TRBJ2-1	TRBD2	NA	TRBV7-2	CASSPAGVYNEQFF	TGTGCCAGCAGTCCAGCGGGGGTATACAATGAGCAGTTCTTC
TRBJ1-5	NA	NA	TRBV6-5	CASRTRQFSNQPQHF	TGTGCCAGCAGGACGAGACAGTTCAGCAATCAGCCCCAGCATTTT
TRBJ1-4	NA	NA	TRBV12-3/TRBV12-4	CASSPREGPEKLFF	TGTGCCAGCAGTCCGAGGGAAGGTCCGGAAAAACTGTTTTTT